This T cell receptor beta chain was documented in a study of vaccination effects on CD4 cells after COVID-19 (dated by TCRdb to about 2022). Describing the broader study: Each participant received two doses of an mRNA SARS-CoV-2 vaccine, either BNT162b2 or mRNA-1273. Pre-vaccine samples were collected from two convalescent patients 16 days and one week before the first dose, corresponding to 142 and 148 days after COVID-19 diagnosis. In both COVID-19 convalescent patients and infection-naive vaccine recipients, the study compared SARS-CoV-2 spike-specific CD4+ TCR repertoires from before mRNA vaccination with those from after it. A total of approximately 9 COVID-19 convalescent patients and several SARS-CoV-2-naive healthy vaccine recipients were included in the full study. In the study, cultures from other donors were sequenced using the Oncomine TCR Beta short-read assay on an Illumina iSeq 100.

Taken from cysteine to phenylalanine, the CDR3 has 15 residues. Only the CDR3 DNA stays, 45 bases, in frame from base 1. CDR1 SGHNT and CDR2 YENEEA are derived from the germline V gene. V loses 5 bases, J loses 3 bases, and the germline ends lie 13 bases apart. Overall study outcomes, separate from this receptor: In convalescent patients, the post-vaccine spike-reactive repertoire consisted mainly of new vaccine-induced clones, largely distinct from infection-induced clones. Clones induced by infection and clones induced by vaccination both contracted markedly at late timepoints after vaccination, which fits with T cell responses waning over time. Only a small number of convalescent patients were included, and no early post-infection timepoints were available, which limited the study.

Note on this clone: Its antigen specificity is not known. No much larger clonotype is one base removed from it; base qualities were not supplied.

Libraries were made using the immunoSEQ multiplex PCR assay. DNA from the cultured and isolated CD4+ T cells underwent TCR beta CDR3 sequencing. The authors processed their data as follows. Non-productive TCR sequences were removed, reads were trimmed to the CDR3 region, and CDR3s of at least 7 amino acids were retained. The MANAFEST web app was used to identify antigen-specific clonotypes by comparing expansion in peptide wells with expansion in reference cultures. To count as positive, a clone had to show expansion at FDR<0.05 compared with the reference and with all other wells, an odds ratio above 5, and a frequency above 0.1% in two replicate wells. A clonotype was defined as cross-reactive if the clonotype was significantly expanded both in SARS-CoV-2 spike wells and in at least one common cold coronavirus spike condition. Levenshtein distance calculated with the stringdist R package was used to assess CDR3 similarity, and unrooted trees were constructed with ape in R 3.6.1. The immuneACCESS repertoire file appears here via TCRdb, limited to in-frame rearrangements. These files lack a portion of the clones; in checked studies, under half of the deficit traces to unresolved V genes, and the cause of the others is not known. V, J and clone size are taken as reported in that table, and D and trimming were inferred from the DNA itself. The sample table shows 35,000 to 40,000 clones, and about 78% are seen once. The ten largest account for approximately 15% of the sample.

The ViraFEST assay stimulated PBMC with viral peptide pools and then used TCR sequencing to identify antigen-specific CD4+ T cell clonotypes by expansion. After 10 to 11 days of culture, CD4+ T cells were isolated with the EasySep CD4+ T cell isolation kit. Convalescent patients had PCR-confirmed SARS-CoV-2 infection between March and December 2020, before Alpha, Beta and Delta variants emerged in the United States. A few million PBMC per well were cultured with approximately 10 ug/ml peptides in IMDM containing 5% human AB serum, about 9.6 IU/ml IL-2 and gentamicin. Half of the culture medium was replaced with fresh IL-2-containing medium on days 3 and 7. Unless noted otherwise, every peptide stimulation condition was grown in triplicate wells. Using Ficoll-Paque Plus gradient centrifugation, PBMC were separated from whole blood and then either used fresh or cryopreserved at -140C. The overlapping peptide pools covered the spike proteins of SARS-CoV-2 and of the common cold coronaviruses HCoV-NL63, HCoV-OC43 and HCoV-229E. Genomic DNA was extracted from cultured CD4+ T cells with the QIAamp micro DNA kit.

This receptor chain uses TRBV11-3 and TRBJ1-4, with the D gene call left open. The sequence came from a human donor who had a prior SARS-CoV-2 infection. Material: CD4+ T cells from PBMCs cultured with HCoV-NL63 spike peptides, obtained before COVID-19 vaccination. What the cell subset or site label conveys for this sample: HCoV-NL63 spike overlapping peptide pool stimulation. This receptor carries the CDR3 CASSGRRMSNEKLFF. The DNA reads TGTGCCAGCAGCGGGCGACGTATGTCTAATGAAAAACTGTTTTTT.